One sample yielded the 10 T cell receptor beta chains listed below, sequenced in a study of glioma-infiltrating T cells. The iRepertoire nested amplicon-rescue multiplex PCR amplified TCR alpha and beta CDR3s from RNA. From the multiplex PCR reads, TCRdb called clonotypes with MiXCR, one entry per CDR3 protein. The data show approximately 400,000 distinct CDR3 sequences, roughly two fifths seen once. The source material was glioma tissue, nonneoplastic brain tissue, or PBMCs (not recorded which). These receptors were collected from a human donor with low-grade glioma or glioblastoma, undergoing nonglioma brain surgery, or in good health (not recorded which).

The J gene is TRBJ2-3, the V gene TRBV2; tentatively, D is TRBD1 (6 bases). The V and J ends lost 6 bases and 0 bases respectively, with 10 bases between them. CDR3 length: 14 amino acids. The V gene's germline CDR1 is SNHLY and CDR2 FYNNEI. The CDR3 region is CASSDRSSTDTQYF. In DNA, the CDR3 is TGTGCCAGCAGCGACAGGTCTAGCACAGATACGCAGTATTTT.

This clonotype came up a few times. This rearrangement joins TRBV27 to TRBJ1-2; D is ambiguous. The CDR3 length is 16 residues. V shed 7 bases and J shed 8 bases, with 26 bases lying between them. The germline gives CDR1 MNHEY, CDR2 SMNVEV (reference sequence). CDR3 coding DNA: TGTGCCAGCACCCCCGAGGAAGGGAGACCCCTATGGGGCTACACCTTC. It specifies CASTPEEGRPLWGYTF.

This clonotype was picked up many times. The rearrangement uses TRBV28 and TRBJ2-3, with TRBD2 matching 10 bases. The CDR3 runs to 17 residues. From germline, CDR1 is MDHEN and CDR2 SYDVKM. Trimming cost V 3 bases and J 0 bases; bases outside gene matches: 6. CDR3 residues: CASSLFPTSGSTDTQYF. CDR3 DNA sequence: TGTGCCAGCAGTTTGTTCCCGACTAGCGGGAGCACAGATACGCAGTATTTT.

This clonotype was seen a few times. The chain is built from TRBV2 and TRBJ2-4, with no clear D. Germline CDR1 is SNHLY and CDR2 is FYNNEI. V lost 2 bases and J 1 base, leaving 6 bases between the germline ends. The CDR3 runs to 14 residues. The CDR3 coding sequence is TGTGCCAGCAGTGAAAGTGAGGCCAAAAACATTCAGTACTTC. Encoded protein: CASSESEAKNIQYF.

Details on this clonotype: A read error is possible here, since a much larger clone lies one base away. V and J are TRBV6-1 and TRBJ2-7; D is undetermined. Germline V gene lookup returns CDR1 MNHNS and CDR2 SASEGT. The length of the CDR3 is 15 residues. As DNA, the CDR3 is TGTGCCAGCAGTGAACTCATCGCATCACCTTACGAGCGGTACTTC. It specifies CASSELIASPYERYF.

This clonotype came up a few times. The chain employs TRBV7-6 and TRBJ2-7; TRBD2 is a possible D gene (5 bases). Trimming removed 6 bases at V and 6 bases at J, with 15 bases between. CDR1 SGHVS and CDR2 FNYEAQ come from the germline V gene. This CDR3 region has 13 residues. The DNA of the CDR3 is TGTGCCAGCAGGCTTTCTCGAACTAGCGAGCAGTACTTC. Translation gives CASRLSRTSEQYF. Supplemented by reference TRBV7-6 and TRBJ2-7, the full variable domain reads GAGVSQSPRYKVTKRGQDVALRCDPISGHVSLYWYRQALGQGPEFLTYFNYEAQQDKSGLPNDRFSAERPEGSISTLTIQRTEQRDSAMYRCASRLSRTSEQYFGPGTRLTVT.

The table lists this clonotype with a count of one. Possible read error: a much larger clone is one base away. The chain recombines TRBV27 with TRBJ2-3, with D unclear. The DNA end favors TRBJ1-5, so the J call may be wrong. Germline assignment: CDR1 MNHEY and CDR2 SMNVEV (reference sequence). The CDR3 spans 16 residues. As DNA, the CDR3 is TGTGCCAGCAGTTCGCTAAAACCGACTAGCACAGATACGCAGCATTTT. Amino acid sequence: CASSSLKPTSTDTQHF.

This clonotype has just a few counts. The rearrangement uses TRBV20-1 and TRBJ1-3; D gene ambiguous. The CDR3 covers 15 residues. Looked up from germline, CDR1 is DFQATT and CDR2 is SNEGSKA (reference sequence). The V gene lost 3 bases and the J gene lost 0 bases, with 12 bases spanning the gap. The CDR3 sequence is CSARGGRSSGNTIYF. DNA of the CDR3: TGCAGTGCTAGGGGAGGACGGTCCTCTGGAAACACCATATATTTT.

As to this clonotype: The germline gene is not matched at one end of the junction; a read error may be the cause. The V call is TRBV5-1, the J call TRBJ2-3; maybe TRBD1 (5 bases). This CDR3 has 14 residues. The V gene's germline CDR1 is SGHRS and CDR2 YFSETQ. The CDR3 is CASSLVDSTGTQYF. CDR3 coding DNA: TGCGCCAGCAGCTTGGTCGATAGCACAGGTACGCAGTATTTT.

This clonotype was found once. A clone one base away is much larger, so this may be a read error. The CDR3 coding sequence is TGTGCCAGCAGTTACCATAAGGGTACGGATGGCTACACCTTC. Translated, it gives CASSYHKGTDGYTF. The chain carries TRBV6-2 or TRBV6-3 and TRBJ1-2; D remains unclear. The CDR3 extends over 14 amino acids. Trimming stripped 2 bases from V and 6 bases from J, with 13 bases between. Germline CDR1 and CDR2: MNHEY and SVGEGT.